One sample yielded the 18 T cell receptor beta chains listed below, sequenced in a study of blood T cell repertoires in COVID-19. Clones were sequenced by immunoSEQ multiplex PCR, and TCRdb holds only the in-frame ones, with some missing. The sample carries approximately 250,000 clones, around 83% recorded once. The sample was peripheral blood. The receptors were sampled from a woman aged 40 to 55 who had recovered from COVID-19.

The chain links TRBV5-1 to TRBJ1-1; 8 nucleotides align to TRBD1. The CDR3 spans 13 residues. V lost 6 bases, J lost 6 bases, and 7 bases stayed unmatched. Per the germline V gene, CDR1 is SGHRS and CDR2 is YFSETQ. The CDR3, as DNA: TGCGCCAGCACTGGACAGGGAAGGGCTGAAGCTTTCTTT. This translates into CASTGQGRAEAFF.

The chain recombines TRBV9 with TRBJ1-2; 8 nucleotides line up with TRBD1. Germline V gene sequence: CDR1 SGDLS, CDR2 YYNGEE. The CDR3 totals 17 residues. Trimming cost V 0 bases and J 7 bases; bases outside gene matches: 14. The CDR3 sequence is CASSVASGQGAISGYTF. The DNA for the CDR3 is TGTGCCAGCAGCGTAGCATCAGGGCAGGGGGCGATCTCTGGCTACACCTTC.

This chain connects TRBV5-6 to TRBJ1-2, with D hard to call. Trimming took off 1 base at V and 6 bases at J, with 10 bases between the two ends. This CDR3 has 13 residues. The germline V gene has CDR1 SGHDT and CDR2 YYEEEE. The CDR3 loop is CASSLRHGDGYTF. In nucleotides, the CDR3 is TGTGCCAGCAGCTTGAGGCACGGAGATGGCTACACCTTC.

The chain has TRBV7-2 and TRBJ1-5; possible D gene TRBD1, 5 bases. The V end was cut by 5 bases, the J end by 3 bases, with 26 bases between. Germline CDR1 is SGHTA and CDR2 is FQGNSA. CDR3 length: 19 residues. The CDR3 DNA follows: TGTGCCAGCAGCCTGGGGCCCAAAGACATCACAGCAATCAATCAGCCCCAGCATTTT. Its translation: CASSLGPKDITAINQPQHF.

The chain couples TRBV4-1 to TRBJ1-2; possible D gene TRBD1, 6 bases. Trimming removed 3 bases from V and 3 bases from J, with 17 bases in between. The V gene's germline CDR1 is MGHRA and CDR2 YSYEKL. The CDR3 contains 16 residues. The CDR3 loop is CASSHHDRTLHYGYTF. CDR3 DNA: TGCGCCAGCAGCCACCACGACAGGACACTACACTATGGCTACACCTTC.

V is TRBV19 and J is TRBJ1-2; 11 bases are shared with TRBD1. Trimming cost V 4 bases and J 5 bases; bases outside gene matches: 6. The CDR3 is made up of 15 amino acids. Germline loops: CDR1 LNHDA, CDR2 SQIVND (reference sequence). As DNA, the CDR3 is TGTGCCAGTAGTAGCGGACAGGGGGCGTTTTATGGCTACACCTTC. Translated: CASSSGQGAFYGYTF.

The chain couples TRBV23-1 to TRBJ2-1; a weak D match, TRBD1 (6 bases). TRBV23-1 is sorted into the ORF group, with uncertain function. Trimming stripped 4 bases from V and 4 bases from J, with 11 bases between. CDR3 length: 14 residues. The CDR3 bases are TGCGCCAGCAGTCTCCGGACAGAGTACAATGAGCAGTTCTTC. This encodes CASSLRTEYNEQFF.

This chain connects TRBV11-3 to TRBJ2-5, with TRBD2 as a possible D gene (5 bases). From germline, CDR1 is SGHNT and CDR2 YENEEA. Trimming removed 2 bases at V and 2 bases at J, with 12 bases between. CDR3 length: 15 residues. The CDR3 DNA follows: TGTGCCAGCAGCTTATTTGGGCCGGGGCAAGAGACCCAGTACTTC. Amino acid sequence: CASSLFGPGQETQYF.

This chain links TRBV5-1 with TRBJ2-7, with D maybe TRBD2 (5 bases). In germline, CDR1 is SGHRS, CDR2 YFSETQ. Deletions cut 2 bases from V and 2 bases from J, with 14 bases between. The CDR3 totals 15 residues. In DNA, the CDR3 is TGCGCCAGCAGCTTCTCCAGCGGAAATACCTACGAGCAGTACTTC. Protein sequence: CASSFSSGNTYEQYF. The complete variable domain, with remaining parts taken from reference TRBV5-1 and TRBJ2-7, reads KAGVTQTPRYLIKTRGQQVTLSCSPISGHRSVSWYQQTPGQGLQFLFEYFSETQRNKGNFPGRFSGRQFSNSRSEMNVSTLELGDSALYLCASSFSSGNTYEQYFGPGTRLTVT.

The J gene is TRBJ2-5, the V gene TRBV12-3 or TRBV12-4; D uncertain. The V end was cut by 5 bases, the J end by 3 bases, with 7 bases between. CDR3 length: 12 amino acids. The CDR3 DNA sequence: TGTGCCAGCAGTCCGGGTGAAGAGACCCAGTACTTC. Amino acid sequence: CASSPGEETQYF.

The CDR3 DNA reads TGTGCCAGCAGTTATAAGGGGGCTGGAACTGAAGCTTTCTTT. It translates to CASSYKGAGTEAFF. The chain has TRBV6-5 and TRBJ1-1; 7 nucleotides align to TRBD1. The CDR3 is 14 amino acids. CDR1 and CDR2 (germline): MNHEY, SVGAGI. The ends lost 3 bases at V and 5 bases at J; junction bases unmatched: 6.

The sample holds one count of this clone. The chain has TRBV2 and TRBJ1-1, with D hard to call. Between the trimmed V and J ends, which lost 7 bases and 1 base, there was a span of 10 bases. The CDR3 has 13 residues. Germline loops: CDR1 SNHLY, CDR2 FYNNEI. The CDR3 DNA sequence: TGTGCCAGCATACGCACGGGGAACACTGAAGCTTTCTTT. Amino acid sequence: CASIRTGNTEAFF. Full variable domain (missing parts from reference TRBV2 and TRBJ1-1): EPEVTQTPSHQVTQMGQEVILRCVPISNHLYFYWYRQILGQKVEFLVSFYNNEISEKSEIFDDQFSVERPDGSNFTLKIRSTKLEDSAMYFCASIRTGNTEAFFGQGTRLTVV.

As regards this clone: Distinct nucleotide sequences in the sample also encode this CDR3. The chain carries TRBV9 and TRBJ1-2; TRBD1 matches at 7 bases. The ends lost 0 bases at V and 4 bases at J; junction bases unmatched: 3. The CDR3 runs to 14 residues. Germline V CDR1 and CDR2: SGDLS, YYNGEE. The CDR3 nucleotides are TGTGCCAGCAGCGTAGGAGGGGGCGGCTATGGCTACACCTTC. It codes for CASSVGGGGYGYTF.

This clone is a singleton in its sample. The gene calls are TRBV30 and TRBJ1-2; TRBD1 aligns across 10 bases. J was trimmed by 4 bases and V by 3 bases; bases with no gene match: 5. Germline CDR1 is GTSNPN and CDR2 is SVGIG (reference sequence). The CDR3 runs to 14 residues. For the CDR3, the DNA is TGTGCCTGGAGCGCCGACAGGGGGCTCTATGGCTACACCTTC. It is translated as CAWSADRGLYGYTF.

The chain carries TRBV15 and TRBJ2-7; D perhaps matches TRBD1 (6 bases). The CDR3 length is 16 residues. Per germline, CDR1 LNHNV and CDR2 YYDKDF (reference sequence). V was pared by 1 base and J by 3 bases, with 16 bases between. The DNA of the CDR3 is TGTGCCACCAGCAGAGCGACGAACAGGGCCAACTACGAGCAGTACTTC. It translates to CATSRATNRANYEQYF.

Here the CDR3 reads CASSLRGLVTEAFF. CDR3 coding DNA: TGTGCCAGCAGCCTCAGGGGGCTGGTCACTGAAGCTTTCTTT. The chain combines TRBV6-6 with TRBJ1-1, with TRBD1 matching 8 bases. The germline V gene encodes CDR1 MNHNY and CDR2 SVGAGI (reference sequence). V shed 6 bases and J 4 bases; nucleotides not matched to a gene: 7. The CDR3 is 14 amino acids.

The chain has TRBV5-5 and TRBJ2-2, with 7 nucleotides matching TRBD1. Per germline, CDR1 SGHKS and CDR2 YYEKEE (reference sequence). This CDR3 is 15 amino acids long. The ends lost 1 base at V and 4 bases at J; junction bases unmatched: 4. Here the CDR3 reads CASSLTGATTGELFF. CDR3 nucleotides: TGTGCCAGCAGCTTGACAGGGGCCACCACCGGGGAGCTGTTTTTT.

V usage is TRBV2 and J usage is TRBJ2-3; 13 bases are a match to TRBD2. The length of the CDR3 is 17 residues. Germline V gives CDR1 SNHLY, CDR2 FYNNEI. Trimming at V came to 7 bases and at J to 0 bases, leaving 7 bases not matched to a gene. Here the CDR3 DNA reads TGTGCCAGCACCCGACTAGCGGGGGGCCCTAGCACAGATACGCAGTATTTT. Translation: CASTRLAGGPSTDTQYF.